The T cell receptor (beta chain) under discussion was sequenced for a study of cytomegalovirus exposure and HLA in healthy donors. Whole-study context: Unique TCR beta sequences numbering 120 million or so came from about 180 million T cells in an earlier analysis. General study results and limits: Roughly even sequencing depth across donors was the assumption behind the presence/absence analyses.

Researchers ran the PCR with 60 Vbeta and 13 Jbeta primers. Data came from immunoSEQ multiplex PCR; TCRdb stores just in-frame clones and leaves some out. The profile shows about 67,000 clones, approximately 78% of them singletons. The V gene lost 4 bases and the J gene lost 5 bases, with 16 bases spanning the gap. The CDR3 totals 16 residues. Per germline, CDR1 SGHRS and CDR2 YFSETQ. Turning to this clone: The target antigen is unknown.

Sequencing used PBMCs. The sequence was obtained from a young woman in good health and CMV-seronegative. This rearrangement joins TRBV5-1 to TRBJ1-6; weak D call: TRBD1 (5 bases). For the CDR3, the DNA is TGCGCCAGCAGCCCTCGAGCGGGACGGCATAATTCACCCCTCCACTTT. Translating it yields CASSPRAGRHNSPLHF.